What follows are 2 T cell receptor beta chains derived from one specimen sequenced in a study of T-cell reconstitution after alpha-beta-depleted transplantation in children. A TCRbeta library incorporating unique molecular identifiers was prepared. In TCRdb, the PCR reads were re-called with MiXCR into one record per CDR3 protein. Altogether 500,000 to 600,000 distinct CDR3 sequences are present, 32% being singletons, with the ten largest covering around 2.4%. The sequencing here drew on PBMCs from the stem cell graft donor, taken from the stem cell graft. All receptors come from a human donor who donated a stem cell graft to a child with aplastic anemia.

This chain joins TRBV5-1 and TRBJ2-3; 11 nucleotides agree with TRBD2. The V gene end was trimmed by 6 bases and the J gene end by 6 bases; junction bases not matched to a gene: 9. The CDR3 has 15 residues. Germline CDR1 is SGHRS and CDR2 is YFSETQ. CDR3 in amino acids: CASTILAGGPDTQYF. Here the CDR3 DNA reads TGCGCCAGCACCATTTTAGCGGGAGGGCCCGATACGCAGTATTTT.

This chain connects TRBV19 to TRBJ2-3, with D unresolved. Germline assignment: CDR1 LNHDA and CDR2 SQIVND (reference sequence). The V gene lost 6 bases and the J gene lost 0 bases, with 10 bases spanning the gap. CDR3 size: 14 residues. The CDR3 region has the DNA TGTGCCAGTAGACGGTCGACGAGCACAGATACGCAGTATTTT. It encodes CASRRSTSTDTQYF.